This TCR beta chain was recovered during a study of blood T cell repertoires in COVID-19 (dated by TCRdb to the early 2020s). Study-level background: The collaborator samples originated in the United States, Italy and Spain and spanned the acute and convalescent phases of COVID-19. The prospective study material was composed of cDNA or gDNA derived from T cells, B-cell-depleted T cells, or PBMCs. The dataset comprised deeply sampled blood TCRbeta repertoires from subjects exposed to, actively infected with, or recovered from COVID-19. A freely available public database, intended as a resource for researchers studying the immune response to SARS-CoV-2, is where the repertoires were released. Samples were obtained from the ongoing ImmuneRACE study (first 160 participants) and from roughly 1,300 subjects provided by 6 global collaborators. Nearly every sample came with metadata listing a de-identified subject ID, COVID-19 status, age in years and sex. Where available, HLA class I and class II types were taken from metadata supplied by the sample provider and were not determined by assay-based typing.

TCRbeta CDR3 regions were amplified from genomic DNA using the immunoSEQ Assay, a bias-controlled multiplex PCR. In the paper's pipeline: Nucleated cell counts per sample were estimated from amplification of reference gene primers within the assay. To quantify the absolute abundance of each unique TCRbeta CDR3 rearrangement, sequence reads were collapsed and filtered. For each sample, productive Simpson clonality was calculated as the square root of Simpson's diversity index across productive rearrangements. What TCRdb holds here is the immuneACCESS table cut down to in-frame rearrangements. Part of the clones is not present; checked against another copy, under half of the missing clones reflect an unresolved V gene, and the others are unexplained. V, J and clone size are taken as reported in that table, and D and trimming were inferred from the DNA itself. The sample data list 15,000 to 20,000 clones, and 70% to 90% of these were observed just once. Roughly a sixth of the sample is in the top ten clones.

Remarks on this clone: No antigen is known for it. The input lacks base qualities; no much larger clone sits a single base away.

From the germline V gene, CDR1 is MGHRA and CDR2 is YSYEKL. Trimming takes 0 bases off V and 7 bases off J; junction bases not matched to a gene: 1. The CDR3 spans 15 residues, from the cysteine through the phenylalanine. Solely the CDR3 DNA is kept, with 45 bases framed from the first base. The collaborating institutions used their own protocols to collect whole blood in K2EDTA tubes. For TCRbeta analysis, collaborators shipped samples in one of three forms: frozen whole blood, isolated PBMCs, or DNA extracted from either of those sample types. Broader findings and caveats from the paper: The quantity of clinical and demographic metadata differed by source and by participant and was supplied without curation.

The sample comprised peripheral blood. The rearrangement joined TRBV4-1 to TRBJ2-4; 12 middle bases align to TRBD2. The TCR was taken from a human donor with active COVID-19. The donor label of this sample is uncertain. The DNA is TGCGCCAGCAGCCAAGACCTAGCGGGGGGGAACATTCAGTACTTC. It encodes CASSQDLAGGNIQYF.